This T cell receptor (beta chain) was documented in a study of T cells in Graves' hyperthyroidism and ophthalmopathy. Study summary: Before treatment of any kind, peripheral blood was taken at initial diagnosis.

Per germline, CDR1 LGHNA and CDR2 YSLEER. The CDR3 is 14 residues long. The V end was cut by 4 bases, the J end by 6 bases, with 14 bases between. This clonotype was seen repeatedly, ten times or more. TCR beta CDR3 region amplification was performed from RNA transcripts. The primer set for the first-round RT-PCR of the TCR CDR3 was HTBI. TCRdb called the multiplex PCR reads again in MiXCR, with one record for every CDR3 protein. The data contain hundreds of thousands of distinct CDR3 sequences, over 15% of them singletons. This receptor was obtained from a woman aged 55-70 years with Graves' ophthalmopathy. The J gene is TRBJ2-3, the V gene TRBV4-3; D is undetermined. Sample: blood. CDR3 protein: CASSPHPTQDTQYF. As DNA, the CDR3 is TGCGCCAGCAGCCCACACCCCACCCAGGATACGCAGTATTTT.